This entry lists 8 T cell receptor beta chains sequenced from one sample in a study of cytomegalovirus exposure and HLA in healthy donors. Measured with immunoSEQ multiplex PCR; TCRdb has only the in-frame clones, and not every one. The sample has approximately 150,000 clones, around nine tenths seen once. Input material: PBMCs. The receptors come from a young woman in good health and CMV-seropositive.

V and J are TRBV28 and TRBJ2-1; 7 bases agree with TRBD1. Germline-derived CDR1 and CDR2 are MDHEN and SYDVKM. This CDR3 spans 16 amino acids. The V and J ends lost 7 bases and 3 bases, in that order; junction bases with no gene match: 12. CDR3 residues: CASTPFDRDRYNEQFF. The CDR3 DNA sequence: TGTGCCAGCACCCCCTTCGACAGGGATCGCTACAATGAGCAGTTCTTC.

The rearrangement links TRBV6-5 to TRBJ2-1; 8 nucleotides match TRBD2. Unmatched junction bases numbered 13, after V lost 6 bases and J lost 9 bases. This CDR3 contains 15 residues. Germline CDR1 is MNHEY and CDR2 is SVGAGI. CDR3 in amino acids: CASSPSGLAAGEQFF. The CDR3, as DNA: TGTGCCAGCAGCCCCTCCGGACTAGCAGCCGGTGAGCAGTTCTTC.

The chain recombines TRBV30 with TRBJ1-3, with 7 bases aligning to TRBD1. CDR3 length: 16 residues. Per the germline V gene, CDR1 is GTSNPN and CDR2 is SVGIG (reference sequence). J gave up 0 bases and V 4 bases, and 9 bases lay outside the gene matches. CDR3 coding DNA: TGTGCCTGGATCCCCAGGGGGGCAACCTCTGGAAACACCATATATTTT. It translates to CAWIPRGATSGNTIYF.

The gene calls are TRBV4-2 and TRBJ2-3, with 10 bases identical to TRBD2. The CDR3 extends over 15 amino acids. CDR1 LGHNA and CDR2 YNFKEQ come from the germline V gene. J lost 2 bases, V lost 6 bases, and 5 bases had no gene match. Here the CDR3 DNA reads TGTGCCAGCAGTCAGCGGGAGGGCCCCACAGATACGCAGTATTTT. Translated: CASSQREGPTDTQYF.

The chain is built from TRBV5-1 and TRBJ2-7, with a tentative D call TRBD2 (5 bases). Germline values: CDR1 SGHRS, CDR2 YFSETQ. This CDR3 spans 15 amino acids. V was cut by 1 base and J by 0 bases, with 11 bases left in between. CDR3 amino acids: CASSLSLGSSYEQYF. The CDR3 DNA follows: TGCGCCAGCAGCTTGTCATTAGGGAGCTCCTACGAGCAGTACTTC.

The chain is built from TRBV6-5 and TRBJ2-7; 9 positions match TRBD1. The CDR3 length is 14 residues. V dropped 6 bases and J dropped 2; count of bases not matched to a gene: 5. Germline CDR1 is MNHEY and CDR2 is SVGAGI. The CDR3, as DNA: TGTGCCAGCAGGCGAGACAGGGGGACCTACGAGCAGTACTTC. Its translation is CASRRDRGTYEQYF.

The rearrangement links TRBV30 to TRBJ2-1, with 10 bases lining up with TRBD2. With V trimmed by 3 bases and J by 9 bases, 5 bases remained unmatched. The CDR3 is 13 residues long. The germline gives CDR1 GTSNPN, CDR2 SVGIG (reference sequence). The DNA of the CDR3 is TGTGCCTGGAGGACTAGCGGGTTGGTTGAGCAGTTCTTC. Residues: CAWRTSGLVEQFF.

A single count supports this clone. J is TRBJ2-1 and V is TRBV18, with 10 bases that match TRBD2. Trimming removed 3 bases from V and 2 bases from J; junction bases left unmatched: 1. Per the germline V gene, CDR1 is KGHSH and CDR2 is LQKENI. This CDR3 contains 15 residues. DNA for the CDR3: TGTGCCAGCTCACCCCTAGCGGGAGCCTACAATGAGCAGTTCTTC. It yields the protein CASSPLAGAYNEQFF.